This T cell receptor beta chain was documented in a study of vaccination effects on CD4 cells after COVID-19. This table comes from immunoSEQ multiplex PCR, and its TCRdb copy is limited to in-frame clones, with some not included. Counted here are around 30,000 clones, roughly two thirds occurring once; the ten biggest clones make up 9% to 10%. Having been cultured for approximately ten days, the cells underwent CD4+ T cell isolation. As to this clone: The antigen is undetermined.

V was pared by 4 bases and J by 4 bases, with 10 bases between. The CDR3 consists of 13 residues. Germline V lookup: CDR1 SGHTA, CDR2 FQGNSA. The gene calls are TRBV7-2 and TRBJ2-5; a weak D match, TRBD2 (5 bases). The specimen comprised CD4+ T cells from PBMCs cultured without peptide, sampled before COVID-19 vaccination. The source of this sequence is a human donor who received a COVID-19 vaccine. CDR3 sequence: CASSYGRGETQYF. The DNA for the CDR3 is TGTGCCAGCAGCTATGGACGGGGAGAGACCCAGTACTTC.